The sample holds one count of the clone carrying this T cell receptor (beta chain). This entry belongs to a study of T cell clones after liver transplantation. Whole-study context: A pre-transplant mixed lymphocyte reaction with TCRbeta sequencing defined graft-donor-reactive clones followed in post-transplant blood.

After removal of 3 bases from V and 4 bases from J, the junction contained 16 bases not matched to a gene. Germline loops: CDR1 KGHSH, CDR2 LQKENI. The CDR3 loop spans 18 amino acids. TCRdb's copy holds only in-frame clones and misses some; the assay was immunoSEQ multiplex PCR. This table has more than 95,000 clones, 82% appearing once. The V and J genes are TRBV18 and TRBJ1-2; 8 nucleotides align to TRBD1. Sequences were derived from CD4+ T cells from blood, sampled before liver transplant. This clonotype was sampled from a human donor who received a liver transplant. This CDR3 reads CASSPYIAGGNEGYGYTF. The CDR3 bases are TGTGCCAGCTCACCCTATATTGCAGGGGGCAATGAAGGCTATGGCTACACCTTC.